Listed here are 26 T cell receptor beta chains from one sample, sequenced in a study of T-cell reconstitution after alpha-beta-depleted transplantation in children. The library targeted TCRbeta and was prepared with unique molecular identifiers. MiXCR was run by TCRdb on the PCR reads, yielding one entry per CDR3 protein. The table lists 640,000 or so distinct CDR3 sequences, roughly 17% of them singletons. Specimen: PBMCs from the stem cell graft donor, collected from the stem cell graft. These receptors came from a human donor who donated a stem cell graft to a child with acute myeloid leukemia.

The chain recombines TRBV7-9 with TRBJ2-7; either TRBD1 or TRBD2 may fit D (6 bases each). V was clipped by 3 bases and J by 5 bases, with 17 bases between them. CDR1 and CDR2 (germline): SEHNR, FQNEAQ (reference sequence). This CDR3 comprises 15 residues. CDR3 amino acids: CASSFSFWGADEQYF. CDR3 nucleotides: TGTGCCAGCAGCTTTAGTTTCTGGGGGGCAGACGAGCAGTACTTC.

This clonotype was picked up a small number of times. The rearrangement uses TRBV13 and TRBJ1-5; D call uncertain. Germline CDR1 and CDR2: PRHDT and FYEKMQ (reference sequence). This CDR3 contains 15 residues. Deletions cut 4 bases from V and 4 bases from J, with 14 bases between. The CDR3 DNA follows: TGTGCCAGCAGCTCCGGTGGCGCCTTGAATCAGCCCCAGCATTTT. As protein: CASSSGGALNQPQHF.

This clonotype has just a few counts. This chain connects TRBV5-1 to TRBJ2-1; 9 bases fit TRBD1. With 4 bases clipped from V and 7 bases from J, the junction kept 6 bases outside the gene matches. This CDR3 comprises 14 residues. Germline-derived CDR1 and CDR2 are SGHRS and YFSETQ. The CDR3 loop reads CASSIRTGVNEQFF. DNA of the CDR3: TGCGCCAGCAGCATCCGGACAGGGGTAAATGAGCAGTTCTTC.

This chain uses TRBV11-2 with TRBJ2-5; no reliable D call. V shed 4 bases and J shed 4 bases, with 28 bases lying between them. CDR1 is SGHAT, CDR2 FQNNGV, per germline. The CDR3 loop spans 19 amino acids. The CDR3 is CASSSPHPQTNPISETQYF. CDR3 coding DNA: TGTGCCAGCAGCTCCCCGCACCCGCAGACCAACCCCATCTCAGAGACCCAGTACTTC.

This clonotype came up many times. The rearrangement joins TRBV20-1 to TRBJ1-1, with D perhaps matching TRBD1 (6 bases). The CDR3 spans 13 residues. V lost 4 bases to trimming and J lost 5 bases, with 14 bases between them. Germline CDR1 and CDR2: DFQATT and SNEGSKA (reference sequence). CDR3 nucleotides: TGCAGTGCTAACCCGGGACATCGTACTGAAGCTTTCTTT. It is translated as CSANPGHRTEAFF.

This clonotype was seen many times. The CDR3 DNA sequence: TGTGCCAGCAGCTTAGGGCATAACGAGCAGTACTTC. Its translation is CASSLGHNEQYF. The chain joins TRBV11-2 to TRBJ2-7; D ambiguous. Germline V gene data show CDR1 as SGHAT and CDR2 as FQNNGV. The length of the CDR3 is 12 residues. The V gene lost 1 base and the J gene lost 5 bases, with 6 bases spanning the gap.

This clonotype was recorded at least ten times. The V gene is TRBV4-2, the J gene TRBJ1-2; perhaps TRBD1 as D (5 bases). CDR1 and CDR2 (germline): LGHNA, YNFKEQ. Trimming took 6 bases from V and 0 from J, leaving 11 bases between them. The CDR3 length is 14 residues. The CDR3 DNA reads as TGTGCCAGCAGGCTCGACAGATCTAACTATGGCTACACCTTC. It codes for CASRLDRSNYGYTF.

At least ten counts were recorded for this clonotype. The chain has TRBV12-3 or TRBV12-4 and TRBJ2-1, with 9 bases fitting TRBD2. J lost 3 bases, V lost 6 bases, and 12 bases had no gene match. The CDR3 totals 17 residues. DNA of the CDR3: TGTGCCAGCAGCTCCCTTTCAGCGGGGGGCCTCTACAATGAGCAGTTCTTC. It yields the protein CASSSLSAGGLYNEQFF.

This clonotype showed up many times. The DNA of the CDR3 is TGCAGTGCTAGAGGGGGAGGGAAGGCTAATGAAAAACTGTTTTTT. This gives the protein CSARGGGKANEKLFF. The V and J genes are TRBV20-1 and TRBJ1-4; no clear D. The CDR3 is made up of 15 amino acids. The V gene lost 1 base and the J gene lost 3 bases, with 12 bases spanning the gap. CDR1 and CDR2 from the germline V gene are DFQATT and SNEGSKA (reference sequence).

Only a few counts were recorded for this clonotype. The genes are TRBV6-5 and TRBJ2-3; D may match TRBD1 or TRBD2 (5 bases each). V was clipped by 6 bases and J by 4 bases, with 26 bases between them. The CDR3 totals 18 residues. Germline CDR1 MNHEY, CDR2 SVGAGI. CDR3 in amino acids: CASSRGGRGLTSPDTQYF. The CDR3 DNA reads TGTGCCAGCAGCCGGGGCGGACGGGGTTTAACGAGCCCAGATACGCAGTATTTT.

This clonotype was found many times. In nucleotides, the CDR3 is TGTGCCACCAGTGACGGACAGGGGCCCAATCAGCCCCAGCATTTT. It specifies CATSDGQGPNQPQHF. V usage is TRBV24-1 and J usage is TRBJ1-5, with 9 nucleotides matching TRBD1. The germline V gene has CDR1 KGHDR and CDR2 SFDVKD. The V segment lost 4 bases and the J segment 3 bases; nucleotides outside the gene matches: 3. This CDR3 contains 15 residues.

This clonotype was recorded many times. The chain carries TRBV5-1 and TRBJ2-1; 11 bases map to TRBD2. CDR3 size: 16 residues. Germline trimming cut 1 base from V and 0 bases from J; bases unmatched to any gene: 0. CDR1 is SGHRS, CDR2 YFSETQ, per germline. Here the CDR3 DNA reads TGCGCCAGCAGCTTGACTAGCGGGGGCTCCTACAATGAGCAGTTCTTC. Protein: CASSLTSGGSYNEQFF.

This clonotype was counted at least ten times. The chain is built from TRBV5-6 and TRBJ1-2, with D possibly TRBD1 on 6 matching bases. Per germline, CDR1 SGHDT and CDR2 YYEEEE. Trimming removed 4 bases at V and 6 bases at J, with 10 bases between. The CDR3 consists of 12 residues. The CDR3 sequence is CASSLRTDGYTF. The CDR3 nucleotides read TGTGCCAGCAGCCTTAGGACAGATGGCTACACCTTC. The entire variable domain, with the rest obtained from reference TRBV5-6 and TRBJ1-2, is as follows: DAGVTQSPTHLIKTRGQQVTLRCSPKSGHDTVSWYQQALGQGPQFIFQYYEEEERQRGNFPDRFSGHQFPNYSSELNVNALLLGDSALYLCASSLRTDGYTFGSGTRLTVV.

The chain combines TRBV30 with TRBJ1-1; D is perhaps TRBD1 (5 bases). Trimming took off 6 bases at V and 0 bases at J, with 11 bases between the two ends. The CDR3 sequence is 13 residues long. Germline loops: CDR1 GTSNPN, CDR2 SVGIG (reference sequence). The CDR3 loop is CACTGTVNTEAFF. CDR3 coding DNA: TGTGCCTGTACCGGGACGGTGAACACTGAAGCTTTCTTT. Supplemented by reference TRBV30 and TRBJ1-1, the full variable domain reads SQTIHQWPATLVQPVGSPLSLECTVEGTSNPNLYWYRQAAGRGLQLLFYSVGIGQISSEVPQNLSASRPQDRQFILSSKKLLLSDSGFYLCACTGTVNTEAFFGQGTRLTVV.

Many counts were recorded for this clonotype. V usage is TRBV7-9 and J usage is TRBJ1-2; unclear D gene. The ends were cut back, 2 bases at V and 7 bases at J, with 11 bases in the middle. CDR1 and CDR2 (germline): SEHNR, FQNEAQ (reference sequence). This CDR3 is 13 amino acids long. The CDR3 reads CASSLREGGGYTF. In nucleotides, the CDR3 is TGTGCCAGCAGCTTACGGGAGGGAGGTGGCTACACCTTC. The full variable domain, its missing parts supplied by reference TRBV7-9 and TRBJ1-2, is DTGVSQNPRHKITKRGQNVTFRCDPISEHNRLYWYRQTLGQGPEFLTYFQNEAQLEKSRLLSDRFSAERPKGSFSTLEIQRTEQGDSAMYLCASSLREGGGYTFGSGTRLTVV.

This clonotype was seen ten or more times. V gene TRBV20-1 combines with J gene TRBJ1-5; D is undetermined. The CDR3 is 17 amino acids. Germline lookup yields CDR1 DFQATT and CDR2 SNEGSKA (reference sequence). Trimming stripped 2 bases from V and 0 bases from J, with 17 bases between. The CDR3 nucleotides read TGCAGTGCTAGAAAGGACTCTCACGGAGGTAGCAATCAGCCCCAGCATTTT. It is translated as CSARKDSHGGSNQPQHF.

This clonotype was observed at least ten times. The V and J genes are TRBV20-1 and TRBJ2-2, with a possible D match to TRBD1 (6 bases). Germline assignment: CDR1 DFQATT and CDR2 SNEGSKA (reference sequence). Trimming shortened V by 5 bases and J by 5 bases, and 9 bases separated the two germline ends. The CDR3 has 12 residues. In DNA, the CDR3 is TGCAGTGCTCAGGGGCGGACCGGGGAGCTGTTTTTT. Translation gives CSAQGRTGELFF.

At least ten counts were recorded for this clonotype. V is TRBV20-1 and J is TRBJ2-5; weak D call: TRBD2 (5 bases). V gave up 6 bases and J gave up 1 base, with 12 bases separating them. The length of the CDR3 is 13 residues. Germline V CDR1 and CDR2: DFQATT, SNEGSKA (reference sequence). CDR3 loop: CSATLDSQETQYF. The CDR3 bases are TGCAGTGCCACACTGGACTCCCAAGAGACCCAGTACTTC.

This chain uses TRBV14 with TRBJ1-2; a possible D gene is TRBD1 (5 bases). V lost 1 base and J lost 4, with 13 bases in between. Germline V gene lookup returns CDR1 SGHDN and CDR2 FVKESK. The CDR3 consists of 15 residues. Here the CDR3 DNA reads TGTGCCAGCAGCCAAGGAATCGCAGGGCCCTATGGCTACACCTTC. It translates to CASSQGIAGPYGYTF. The full variable domain, its missing parts supplied by reference TRBV14 and TRBJ1-2, is EAGVTQFPSHSVIEKGQTVTLRCDPISGHDNLYWYRRVMGKEIKFLLHFVKESKQDESGMPNNRFLAERTGGTYSTLKVQPAELEDSGVYFCASSQGIAGPYGYTFGSGTRLTVV.

The chain uses TRBV7-6 and TRBJ2-3, with 15 bases that match TRBD2. With 5 bases clipped from V and 6 bases from J, the junction kept 9 bases outside the gene matches. Germline-derived CDR1 and CDR2 are SGHVS and FNYEAQ. There are 17 residues in the CDR3. CDR3 DNA sequence: TGTGCCAGCAGCACCGGGACTAGCGGGGGGCCCGTCGATACGCAGTATTTT. It specifies CASSTGTSGGPVDTQYF.

This clonotype was picked up many times. The chain recombines TRBV20-1 with TRBJ2-2; 7 bases agree with TRBD1. The CDR3 is 13 residues long. Germline lookup yields CDR1 DFQATT and CDR2 SNEGSKA (reference sequence). V shed 3 bases and J 7 bases; nucleotides not matched to a gene: 5. CDR3 sequence reads: CSASDRAGGELFF. The CDR3 bases are TGCAGTGCTAGTGACAGGGCGGGCGGGGAGCTGTTTTTT.

The rearrangement joins TRBV5-1 to TRBJ2-3; 9 nucleotides agree with TRBD2. The CDR3 loop spans 14 amino acids. After removal of 4 bases from V and 1 base from J, the junction contained 1 base not matched to a gene. Looked up from germline, CDR1 is SGHRS and CDR2 is YFSETQ. The CDR3: CASSRLAGTDTQYF. The CDR3 nucleotides read TGCGCCAGCAGCCGACTAGCGGGCACAGATACGCAGTATTTT.

This clonotype was counted at least ten times. The V call is TRBV20-1, the J call TRBJ1-5; 7 bases match TRBD1. The CDR3 runs to 16 residues. V shed 0 bases and J 7 bases; nucleotides not matched to a gene: 12. CDR1 DFQATT and CDR2 SNEGSKA come from the germline V gene (reference sequence). For the CDR3, the DNA is TGCAGTGCTAGAGATCTTAGGCAGGGGGTTCAGCAGCCCCAGCATTTT. Protein: CSARDLRQGVQQPQHF.

This clonotype was observed a few times. The chain recombines TRBV20-1 with TRBJ2-7; 8 bases are shared with TRBD1. The CDR3 has 17 amino acids. Germline assignment: CDR1 DFQATT and CDR2 SNEGSKA (reference sequence). The CDR3 bases are TGCTGTGCTAGGAGGGACAGGTGGTCCGAGGGCTCCTACGAGCAGTACGTC. As protein: CCARRDRWSEGSYEQYV.

The rearrangement uses TRBV7-8 and TRBJ2-5; D possibly corresponds to TRBD2 (6 bases). Trimming shortened V by 5 bases and J by 4 bases, and 17 bases separated the two germline ends. CDR3 length: 15 amino acids. Germline V CDR1 and CDR2: SGHVS, FQNEAQ. The CDR3 DNA follows: TGTGCCAGCAGCACAGCGGGCAGGGCGAGAGAGACCCAGTACTTC. Its translation is CASSTAGRARETQYF.

This clonotype was observed a handful of times. The chain joins TRBV30 to TRBJ1-1; D possibly corresponds to TRBD1 (5 bases). V gave up 0 bases and J gave up 2 bases, with 7 bases separating them. CDR3 length: 13 residues. Germline CDR1 and CDR2: GTSNPN and SVGIG (reference sequence). This chain's CDR3 is CAWSVQDNTEAFF. The CDR3 DNA reads as TGTGCCTGGAGTGTACAGGATAACACTGAAGCTTTCTTT.